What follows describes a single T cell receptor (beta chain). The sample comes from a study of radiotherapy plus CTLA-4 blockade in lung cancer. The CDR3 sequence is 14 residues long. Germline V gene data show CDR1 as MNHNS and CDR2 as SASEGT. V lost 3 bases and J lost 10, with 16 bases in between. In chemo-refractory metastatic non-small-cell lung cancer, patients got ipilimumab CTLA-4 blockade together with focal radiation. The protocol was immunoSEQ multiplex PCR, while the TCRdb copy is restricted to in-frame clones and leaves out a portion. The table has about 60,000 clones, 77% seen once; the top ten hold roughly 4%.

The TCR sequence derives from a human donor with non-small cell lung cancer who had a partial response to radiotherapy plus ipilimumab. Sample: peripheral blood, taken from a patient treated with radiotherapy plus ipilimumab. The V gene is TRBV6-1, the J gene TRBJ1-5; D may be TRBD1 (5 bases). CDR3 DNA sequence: TGTGCCAGCAGTGATAGCGGGGCCGCCTTTCCCCAGCATTTT. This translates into CASSDSGAAFPQHF.